These T cell receptor beta chains were read from a single sample in a study of blood T cell repertoires in COVID-19. The repertoire was sequenced with immunoSEQ multiplex PCR; TCRdb's copy has only in-frame clones and lacks some. Among approximately 220,000 clones listed, roughly 89% were seen once. Sequenced input: peripheral blood. These receptors were taken from a man aged 55 to 70 who had recovered from COVID-19. Both conserved end residues are part of each CDR3. A D gene is named only where the DNA matches it firmly. The size entry is marked missing in some rows and otherwise reads once, few, many or a size class.

J: TRBJ1-1
D: -
V: TRBV19
size: -
CDR3: CASSLSRQGNTGAFF
DNA: TGTGCCAGTAGTCTAAGCCGCCAGGGGAACACAGGAGCTTTCTTT

J: TRBJ1-2
D: -
V: TRBV30
size: many
CDR3: CAWFVRAAANYGYTF
DNA: TGTGCCTGGTTCGTACGAGCGGCGGCTAACTATGGCTACACCTTC

J: TRBJ1-1
D: TRBD1
V: TRBV11-1
size: -
CDR3: CASSLPVSRDRGEAFF
DNA: TGTGCCAGCAGCTTACCCGTCTCCCGGGACAGGGGTGAAGCTTTCTTT

J: TRBJ2-3
D: -
V: TRBV30
size: -
CDR3: CAWGRGTLNTDTQYF
DNA: TGTGCCTGGGGTCGTGGTACTCTAAACACAGATACGCAGTATTTT

J: TRBJ1-1
D: -
V: TRBV5-1
size: -
CDR3: CASSLIWGMNTEAFF
DNA: TGCGCCAGCAGCTTGATCTGGGGCATGAACACTGAAGCTTTCTTT

J: TRBJ2-1
D: TRBD2
V: TRBV14
size: -
CDR3: CASSPRTSGYNEQFF
DNA: TGTGCCAGCAGCCCCAGGACTAGCGGCTACAATGAGCAGTTCTTC

J: TRBJ1-2
D: TRBD1
V: TRBV28
size: -
CDR3: CASRTGTGGAGGYGYTF
DNA: TGTGCCAGCAGGACCGGGACAGGGGGCGCAGGCGGCTATGGCTACACCTTC

J: TRBJ1-6
D: TRBD1
V: TRBV3-1/TRBV3-2
size: -
CDR3: CASSLGITGDYNSPLHF
DNA: TGTGCCAGCAGCCTAGGAATTACAGGGGACTATAATTCACCCCTCCACTTT

J: TRBJ2-1
D: TRBD2
V: TRBV18
size: -
CDR3: CASSPWDSGASYNEQFF
DNA: TGTGCCAGCTCACCATGGGATAGCGGGGCCTCCTACAATGAGCAGTTCTTC

J: TRBJ1-1
D: -
V: TRBV7-3
size: -
CDR3: CASSSQGSDTEAFF
DNA: TGTGCCAGCAGCTCACAAGGGAGCGACACTGAAGCTTTCTTT

J: TRBJ2-7
D: -
V: TRBV5-4
size: -
CDR3: CASRRASGYEQYF
DNA: TGTGCCTCTAGGAGAGCAAGCGGATACGAGCAGTACTTC

J: TRBJ2-1
D: TRBD1
V: TRBV7-8
size: few
CDR3: CASSTTPGQGAVEQFF
DNA: TGTGCCAGCAGCACGACTCCGGGACAGGGGGCGGTTGAGCAGTTCTTC